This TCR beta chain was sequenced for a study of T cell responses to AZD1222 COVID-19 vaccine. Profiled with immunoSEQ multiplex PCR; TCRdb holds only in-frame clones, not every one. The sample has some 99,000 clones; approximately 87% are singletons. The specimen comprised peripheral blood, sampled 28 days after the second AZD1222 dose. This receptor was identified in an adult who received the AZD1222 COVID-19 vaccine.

CDR3 region: CASSDPWQGLNYSNQPQHF. The DNA for the CDR3 is TGTGCCAGCAGTGACCCCTGGCAGGGGCTAAATTATAGCAATCAGCCCCAGCATTTT. This chain uses TRBV6-4 with TRBJ1-5, with D possibly being TRBD1 (6 bases). This CDR3 contains 19 residues. Looked up from germline, CDR1 is MRHNA and CDR2 is SNTAGT. V lost 2 bases, J lost 0 bases, and 20 bases lay in between.